The 2 T cell receptor beta chains below were found in one sample sequenced in a study of cytomegalovirus exposure and HLA in healthy donors. The PCR used 60 Vbeta and 13 Jbeta primers. Generated by immunoSEQ multiplex PCR, the TCRdb table keeps only in-frame clones and is missing some. The table lists fewer than 250,000 clones, 65% to 90% of them singletons. Specimen: PBMCs. Receptor source: a girl under 18 in good health and CMV-seronegative.

CDR3 nucleotides: TGTGCCAGCAGCCGACTTTCCGTTTCCGAGCAGTACTTC. Amino acids: CASSRLSVSEQYF. The rearrangement joins TRBV9 to TRBJ2-7; D remains ambiguous. Germline V CDR1 and CDR2: SGDLS, YYNGEE. V dropped 4 bases and J dropped 6 bases, with 14 bases sitting between them. The CDR3 has 13 residues.

J is TRBJ2-5 and V is TRBV5-4, with 7 positions matching TRBD1. The DNA end is more similar to TRBJ2-7, so the J call may be wrong. The CDR3 covers 14 residues. The germline gives CDR1 SGHNT, CDR2 YYREEE (reference sequence). The CDR3 DNA is TGTGCCAGCAGCGGGGGACAGAGCCCCTACGAGCAGTACTTC. Encoded protein: CASSGGQSPYEQYF.